This T cell receptor (beta chain) was sequenced in a study of blood T cell repertoires in COVID-19. Background on the study: The United States, Italy and Spain provided the acute and convalescent COVID-19 samples. The analysed material was cDNA or gDNA that came from T cells, B-cell-depleted T cells, or PBMCs.

Trimming removed 5 bases at V and 4 bases at J, with 17 bases between. The CDR3 consists of 16 residues. The germline CDR1 and CDR2 sequences are MNHEY and SMNVEV (reference sequence). Only in-frame clones appear in the TCRdb table, and some are missing; sequencing was by immunoSEQ multiplex PCR. The data show approximately 200,000 clones, approximately 88% seen once. Sample: peripheral blood. This receptor was identified in a woman aged 30 to 39 with acute or convalescent COVID-19. This sequence joins TRBV27 and TRBJ1-4, with TRBD1 as a possible D gene (5 bases). CDR3 in amino acids: CASSPLSAGVNEKLFF. CDR3 sequence (DNA): TGTGCCAGCAGTCCACTGTCGGCGGGGGTTAATGAAAAACTGTTTTTT.